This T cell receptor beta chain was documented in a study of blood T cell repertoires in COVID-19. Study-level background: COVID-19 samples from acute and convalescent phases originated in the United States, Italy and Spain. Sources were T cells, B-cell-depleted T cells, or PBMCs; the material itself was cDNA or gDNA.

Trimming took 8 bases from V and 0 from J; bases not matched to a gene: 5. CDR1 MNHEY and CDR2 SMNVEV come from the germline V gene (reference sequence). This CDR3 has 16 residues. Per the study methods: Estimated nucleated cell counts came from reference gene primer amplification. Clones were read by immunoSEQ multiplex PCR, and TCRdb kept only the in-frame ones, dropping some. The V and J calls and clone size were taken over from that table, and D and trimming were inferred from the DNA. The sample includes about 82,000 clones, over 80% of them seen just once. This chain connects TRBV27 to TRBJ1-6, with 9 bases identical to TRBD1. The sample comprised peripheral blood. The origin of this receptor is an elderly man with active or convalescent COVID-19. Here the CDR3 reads CASRTGANSYNSPLHF. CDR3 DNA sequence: TGTGCCAGCCGGACAGGGGCGAACTCCTATAATTCACCCCTCCACTTT.